This T cell receptor (beta chain) is drawn from a study of blood T cells in healthy people across ages. Every donor contributed roughly 10 milliliters of peripheral blood by blood draw. Details on this clonotype: Its antigen is not identified.

PCR was performed a second time for 7 to 11 cycles using a sample-barcoded 5' primer and a J-beta primer mix. Tagging of each cDNA molecule was performed by a template-switch adaptor with 12 random nucleotides. MiXCR, applied by TCRdb to the 5' RACE reads, yields one record per CDR3 protein. The table lists about 1,400,000 distinct CDR3 sequences, approximately 40% of them singletons. Whole-study results and caveats: Bulk PBMC profiling left naive and antigen-experienced comparisons inconclusive.

This CDR3 has 16 residues. Germline V CDR1 and CDR2: MGHRA, YSYEKL. The sequenced sample was blood. The chain couples TRBV4-1 to TRBJ2-4, with 10 bases that match TRBD2. TRBJ2-7 explains the end of the DNA better; the J call may be wrong. The origin of this receptor is a woman aged 18-29 years in good health. The CDR3 protein is CASSQGSAGGLPEQYF. In nucleotides, the CDR3 is TGCGCCAGCAGCCAAGGGTCAGCGGGGGGGCTCCCCGAGCAGTACTTC.